These 26 T cell receptor beta chains came from one sample sequenced in a study of post-analysis software for immune sequencing data. Whole-study findings and limits: In patients, about five TRBV segments were more frequent than in controls, with TRBV5-6, TRBV5-1 and TRBV20-1 among them.

For these TCRs, the target antigens are not known. cDNA libraries of TCR beta carried unique molecular identifiers. TCRdb itself ran the PCR reads through MiXCR, one entry per CDR3 protein. Here the sample spans 750,000 to 950,000 distinct CDR3 sequences, roughly half being singletons. The sample consisted of blood. These receptors all come from a girl aged 10-17 years with multiple sclerosis.

The V call is TRBV29-1, the J call TRBJ2-3, with no clear D. Trimming removed 7 bases from V and 1 base from J, with 12 bases in between. Per the germline V gene, CDR1 is SQVTM and CDR2 is ANQGSEA. This CDR3 is built from 13 residues. CDR3 loop: CSGRRAGTDTQYF. The CDR3 DNA reads as TGCAGCGGCCGGAGAGCCGGCACAGATACGCAGTATTTT.

The chain links TRBV5-1 to TRBJ2-5; 9 nucleotides match TRBD1. The J call may be mistaken, given a closer DNA end match to TRBJ2-7. CDR3 length: 15 residues. Germline V CDR1 and CDR2: SGHRS, YFSETQ. CDR3 loop: CASSLTGGYGYEQYF. DNA for the CDR3: TGCGCCAGCAGCCTGACAGGGGGATATGGCTACGAGCAGTACTTC.

The chain couples TRBV6-6 to TRBJ2-4, with D perhaps TRBD1 or TRBD2 (5 bases each). This CDR3 has 17 amino acids. Germline-derived CDR1 and CDR2 are MNHNY and SVGAGI (reference sequence). The V and J ends lost 7 bases and 8 bases respectively, with 27 bases between them. This CDR3 is CASTKKGPGTSSDIQYF. The CDR3 nucleotides read TGTGCCAGCACGAAAAAGGGGCCGGGGACGAGCTCTGACATTCAGTACTTC.

The rearrangement joins TRBV4-1 to TRBJ1-1; TRBD1 matches at 7 bases. Germline CDR1 is MGHRA and CDR2 is YSYEKL. V shed 4 bases and J 1 base; nucleotides not matched to a gene: 12. The CDR3 is made up of 17 amino acids. Here the CDR3 reads CASSPSGGGAGNTEAFF. The DNA of the CDR3 is TGCGCCAGCAGCCCGTCCGGAGGGGGCGCAGGGAACACTGAAGCTTTCTTT.

In its sample, this clonotype was seen a few times. The V and J genes are TRBV29-1 and TRBJ1-1; 7 bases line up with TRBD1. Germline V gives CDR1 SQVTM, CDR2 ANQGSEA. The V and J ends lost 2 bases and 0 bases, in that order; junction bases with no gene match: 6. This CDR3 region has 15 residues. CDR3 in amino acids: CSVEPGTAMNTEAFF. As DNA, the CDR3 is TGCAGCGTTGAACCCGGGACAGCGATGAACACTGAAGCTTTCTTT.

The rearrangement uses TRBV9 and TRBJ2-5; maybe TRBD2 (6 bases). The germline V and J ends were trimmed by 0 bases and 5 bases, with 14 bases remaining between them. The CDR3 spans 15 residues. Germline V gene lookup returns CDR1 SGDLS and CDR2 YYNGEE. CDR3 amino acids: CASSVVSGRYETQYF. The CDR3 nucleotides read TGTGCCAGCAGCGTAGTCTCGGGGAGGTATGAGACCCAGTACTTC.

CDR3 loop: CSVEGLGSTNEKLFF. The CDR3 DNA reads as TGCAGCGTTGAAGGCCTCGGGTCAACTAATGAAAAACTGTTTTTT. The chain is built from TRBV29-1 and TRBJ1-4; D is undetermined. The ends were cut back, 1 base at V and 0 bases at J, with 9 bases in the middle. Germline V gene sequence: CDR1 SQVTM, CDR2 ANQGSEA. This CDR3 contains 15 residues. Looking up the rest from reference TRBV29-1 and TRBJ1-4 gives the full variable domain: SAVISQKPSRDICQRGTSLTIQCQVDSQVTMMFWYRQQPGQSLTLIATANQGSEATYESGFVIDKFPISRPNLTFSTLTVSNMSPEDSSIYLCSVEGLGSTNEKLFFGSGTQLSVL.

The V gene is TRBV12-3 or TRBV12-4, the J gene TRBJ2-7, with D possibly being TRBD2 (5 bases). Trimming took off 3 bases at V and 2 bases at J, with 20 bases between the two ends. This CDR3 region has 17 residues. The CDR3, as DNA: TGTGCCAGCAGTTTTCAGGCGAGAGGGCGATTACCCTACGAGCAGTACTTC. It codes for CASSFQARGRLPYEQYF.

The chain joins TRBV27 to TRBJ2-3, with D maybe TRBD1 (6 bases). CDR1 and CDR2 (germline): MNHEY, SMNVEV (reference sequence). This CDR3 region has 14 residues. Between the trimmed V and J ends, which lost 4 bases and 4 bases, there was a span of 12 bases. CDR3 nucleotides: TGTGCCAGCAGTTCGGGACAATCCTCAGATACGCAGTATTTT. Residues: CASSSGQSSDTQYF.

V gene TRBV6-6 combines with J gene TRBJ2-7; a weak D match, TRBD2 (6 bases). In germline, CDR1 is MNHNY, CDR2 SVGAGI (reference sequence). The CDR3 loop spans 16 amino acids. The V gene lost 0 bases and the J gene lost 1 base, with 13 bases spanning the gap. CDR3 sequence: CASSYSPRGTSYEQYF. The CDR3, as DNA: TGTGCCAGCAGTTACTCGCCCCGGGGGACGTCCTACGAGCAGTACTTC.

The genes are TRBV12-3 or TRBV12-4 and TRBJ2-7, with TRBD1 identical over 9 bases. The CDR3 is 15 amino acids. With 6 bases clipped from V and 2 bases from J, the junction kept 8 bases outside the gene matches. The CDR3 spells CASSISGTGTYEQYF. The CDR3 nucleotides read TGTGCCAGCAGCATATCTGGGACAGGGACCTACGAGCAGTACTTC.

This chain links TRBV20-1 with TRBJ2-1; maybe TRBD2 (6 bases). Germline-derived CDR1 and CDR2 are DFQATT and SNEGSKA (reference sequence). This CDR3 has 12 residues. Between the trimmed V and J ends, which lost 6 bases and 8 bases, there was a span of 14 bases. CDR3 sequence: CSALLATDEQFF. The CDR3 nucleotides read TGCAGTGCCTTACTAGCCACCGATGAGCAGTTCTTC.

This rearrangement joins TRBV20-1 to TRBJ2-7, with a weak D call TRBD1 (5 bases). Trimming pared 0 bases from V and 3 bases from J, leaving 6 bases between. The CDR3 sequence is 12 residues long. The germline V gene has CDR1 DFQATT and CDR2 SNEGSKA (reference sequence). The CDR3 region is CSARDRVYEQYF. The CDR3 nucleotides are TGCAGTGCTAGAGACAGGGTCTACGAGCAGTACTTC.

The chain couples TRBV7-2 to TRBJ2-5; D unclear. The CDR3 covers 13 residues. Trimming pared 5 bases from V and 11 bases from J, leaving 18 bases between. In germline, CDR1 is SGHTA, CDR2 FQGNSA. CDR3 sequence reads: CASSHANYKDQYF. As DNA, the CDR3 is TGTGCCAGCAGCCATGCGAATTATAAAGATCAGTACTTC.

The chain uses TRBV5-1 and TRBJ2-7; TRBD2 is a possible D gene (5 bases). This CDR3 is 14 amino acids long. Germline CDR1 reads SGHRS; CDR2 reads YFSETQ. V dropped 5 bases and J dropped 0 bases, with 12 bases sitting between them. CDR3 region: CASSQSSFSYEQYF. Written as DNA, the CDR3 is TGCGCCAGCAGTCAGTCTAGCTTCTCCTACGAGCAGTACTTC. Variable domain in full (rest from reference TRBV5-1 and TRBJ2-7): KAGVTQTPRYLIKTRGQQVTLSCSPISGHRSVSWYQQTPGQGLQFLFEYFSETQRNKGNFPGRFSGRQFSNSRSEMNVSTLELGDSALYLCASSQSSFSYEQYFGPGTRLTVT.

The gene calls are TRBV29-1 and TRBJ2-7; 11 bases fit TRBD1. The CDR3 sequence is 13 residues long. Germline loops: CDR1 SQVTM, CDR2 ANQGSEA. The V and J ends lost 7 bases and 0 bases, in that order; junction bases with no gene match: 2. CDR3 DNA: TGCAGCGCAGGGACAGGGGGCTCCTACGAGCAGTACTTC. Protein product: CSAGTGGSYEQYF.

This chain joins TRBV20-1 and TRBJ1-5, with D uncertain. Germline CDR1 and CDR2: DFQATT and SNEGSKA (reference sequence). The CDR3 covers 16 residues. Trimming removed 0 bases from V and 0 bases from J, with 12 bases in between. The CDR3 sequence is CSARDQYTYSNQPQHF. Written as DNA, the CDR3 is TGCAGTGCTAGAGACCAGTACACCTATAGCAATCAGCCCCAGCATTTT.

The rearrangement uses TRBV29-1 and TRBJ1-2; possible D gene TRBD1, 6 bases. CDR1 and CDR2 (germline): SQVTM, ANQGSEA. The CDR3 consists of 14 residues. V was cut by 6 bases and J by 8 bases, with 22 bases left in between. Here the CDR3 reads CSVEIGQPLKGYTF. The CDR3 DNA sequence: TGCAGCGTCGAAATAGGACAGCCCCTCAAAGGCTACACCTTC.

This rearrangement joins TRBV7-9 to TRBJ1-5; D ambiguous. Trimming removed 1 base at V and 8 bases at J, with 6 bases between. The CDR3 consists of 12 residues. The germline V gene has CDR1 SEHNR and CDR2 FQNEAQ (reference sequence). For the CDR3, the DNA is TGTGCCAGCAGCTTAGGGGAAGAGCCCCAGCATTTT. Its protein product is CASSLGEEPQHF. Full variable domain (outside the CDR3, taken from reference TRBV7-9 and TRBJ1-5): DTGVSQNPRHKITKRGQNVTFRCDPISEHNRLYWYRQTLGQGPEFLTYFQNEAQLEKSRLLSDRFSAERPKGSFSTLEIQRTEQGDSAMYLCASSLGEEPQHFGDGTRLSIL.

CDR3 nucleotides: TGCAGTGCTAGAGCTATGAGGGAGGGATACAATGAGCAGTTCTTC. Residues: CSARAMREGYNEQFF. The rearrangement uses TRBV20-1 and TRBJ2-1, with 7 nucleotides matching TRBD2. Per the germline V gene, CDR1 is DFQATT and CDR2 is SNEGSKA (reference sequence). Trimming at V came to 1 base and at J to 4 bases, leaving 7 bases not matched to a gene. This CDR3 spans 15 amino acids.

This clonotype has more than one count but fewer than ten. The gene calls are TRBV5-1 and TRBJ2-5, with TRBD2 matching over 8 bases. The CDR3 extends over 16 amino acids. Germline assignment: CDR1 SGHRS and CDR2 YFSETQ. With V trimmed by 2 bases and J by 3 bases, 9 bases remained unmatched. The CDR3 sequence is CASSFGREWVKETQYF. The CDR3 DNA follows: TGCGCCAGCAGCTTCGGGAGGGAGTGGGTGAAAGAGACCCAGTACTTC.

The chain combines TRBV12-3 or TRBV12-4 with TRBJ2-3; TRBD2 agrees at 10 bases. V trimming: 1 base; J trimming: 1 base; junction bases outside the gene matches: 5. This CDR3 has 17 residues. CDR3 nucleotides: TGTGCCAGCAGTTTAGTCCTGCTAGCGGGGGGCACAGATACGCAGTATTTT. Protein: CASSLVLLAGGTDTQYF.

This chain links TRBV7-8 with TRBJ2-7, with TRBD1 identical over 11 bases. This CDR3 spans 16 amino acids. Trimming at V came to 1 base and at J to 2 bases, leaving 4 bases not matched to a gene. Looked up from germline, CDR1 is SGHVS and CDR2 is FQNEAQ. The CDR3: CASSLEGTGGTYEQYF. Here the CDR3 DNA reads TGTGCCAGCAGCTTAGAGGGGACAGGGGGGACCTACGAGCAGTACTTC.

This clonotype turned up a few times. V and J are TRBV14 and TRBJ1-1; no reliable D call. CDR1 is SGHDN and CDR2 is FVKESK in the germline V gene. Trimming shortened V by 0 bases and J by 1 base, and 9 bases separated the two germline ends. The length of the CDR3 is 15 residues. CDR3 in DNA: TGTGCCAGCAGCCAAGACTACGGCCCGAACACTGAAGCTTTCTTT. Translation gives CASSQDYGPNTEAFF.

The chain recombines TRBV20-1 with TRBJ1-1; 8 bases match TRBD1. The junction had 13 bases not matched to a gene; V was cut back by 0 bases and J by 1 base. This CDR3 spans 18 amino acids. The germline V gene encodes CDR1 DFQATT and CDR2 SNEGSKA (reference sequence). The CDR3 protein is CSAREGWGQASRNTEAFF. DNA for the CDR3: TGCAGTGCTAGAGAGGGGTGGGGACAGGCTTCGAGGAACACTGAAGCTTTCTTT.

The CDR3 DNA follows: TGTGCCAGCAGTAAAAGACCCCTAAGGTCCTACGAGCAGTACTTC. This gives the protein CASSKRPLRSYEQYF. This chain connects TRBV6-5 to TRBJ2-7; D unresolved. The V gene's germline CDR1 is MNHEY and CDR2 SVGAGI. The CDR3 is 15 residues long. The ends were cut back, 5 bases at V and 1 base at J, with 15 bases in the middle.